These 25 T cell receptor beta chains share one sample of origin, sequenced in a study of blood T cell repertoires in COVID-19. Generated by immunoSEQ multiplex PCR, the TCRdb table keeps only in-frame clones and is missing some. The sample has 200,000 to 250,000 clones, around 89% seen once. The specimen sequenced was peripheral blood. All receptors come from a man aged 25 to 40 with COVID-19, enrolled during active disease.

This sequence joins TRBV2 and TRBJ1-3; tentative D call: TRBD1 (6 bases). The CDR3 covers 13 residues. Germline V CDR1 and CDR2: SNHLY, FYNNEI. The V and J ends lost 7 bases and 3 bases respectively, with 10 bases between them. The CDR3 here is CASTGQYGNTIYF. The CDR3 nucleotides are TGTGCCAGCACCGGACAGTATGGAAACACCATATATTTT. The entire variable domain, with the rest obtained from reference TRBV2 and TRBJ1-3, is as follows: EPEVTQTPSHQVTQMGQEVILRCVPISNHLYFYWYRQILGQKVEFLVSFYNNEISEKSEIFDDQFSVERPDGSNFTLKIRSTKLEDSAMYFCASTGQYGNTIYFGEGSWLTVV.

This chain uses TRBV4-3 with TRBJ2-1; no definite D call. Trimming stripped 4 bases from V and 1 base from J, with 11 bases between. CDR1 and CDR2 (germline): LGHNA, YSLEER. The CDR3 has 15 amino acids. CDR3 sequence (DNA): TGCGCCAGCAGCCTCGACTGGAGATCCTACAATGAGCAGTTCTTC. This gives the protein CASSLDWRSYNEQFF.

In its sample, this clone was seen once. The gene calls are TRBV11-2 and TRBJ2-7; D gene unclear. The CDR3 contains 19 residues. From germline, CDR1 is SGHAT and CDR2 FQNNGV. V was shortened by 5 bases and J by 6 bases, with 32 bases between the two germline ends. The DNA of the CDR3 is TGTGCCAGCAGCCAGCCCAAGGAGCATAACGGCGTAAATCCGTTCGAGCAGTACTTC. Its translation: CASSQPKEHNGVNPFEQYF.

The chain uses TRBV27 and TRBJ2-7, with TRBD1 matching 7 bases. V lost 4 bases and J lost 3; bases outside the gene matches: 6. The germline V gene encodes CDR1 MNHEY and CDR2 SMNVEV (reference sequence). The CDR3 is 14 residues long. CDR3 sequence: CASSYRGSIYEQYF. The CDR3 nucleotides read TGTGCCAGCAGTTACAGGGGTTCGATCTACGAGCAGTACTTC.

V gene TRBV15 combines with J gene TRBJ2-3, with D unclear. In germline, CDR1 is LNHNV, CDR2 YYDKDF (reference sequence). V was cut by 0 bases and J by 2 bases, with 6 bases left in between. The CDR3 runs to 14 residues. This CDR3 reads CATSRDPYTDTQYF. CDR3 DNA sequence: TGTGCCACCAGCAGAGATCCTTACACAGATACGCAGTATTTT.

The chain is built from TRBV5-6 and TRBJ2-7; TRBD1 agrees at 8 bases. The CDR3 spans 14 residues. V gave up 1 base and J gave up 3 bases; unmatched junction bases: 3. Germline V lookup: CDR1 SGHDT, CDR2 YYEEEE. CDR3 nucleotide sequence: TGTGCCAGCAGCTTGCCCGGGACAGGCTACGAGCAGTACTTC. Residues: CASSLPGTGYEQYF. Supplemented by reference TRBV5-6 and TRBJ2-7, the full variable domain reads DAGVTQSPTHLIKTRGQQVTLRCSPKSGHDTVSWYQQALGQGPQFIFQYYEEEERQRGNFPDRFSGHQFPNYSSELNVNALLLGDSALYLCASSLPGTGYEQYFGPGTRLTVT.

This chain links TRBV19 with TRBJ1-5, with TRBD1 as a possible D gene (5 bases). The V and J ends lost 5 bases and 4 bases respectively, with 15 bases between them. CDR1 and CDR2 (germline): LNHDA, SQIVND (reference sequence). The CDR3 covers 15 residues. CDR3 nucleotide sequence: TGTGCCAGTAGTTGGGGCCCGGTAGGGAATCAGCCCCAGCATTTT. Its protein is CASSWGPVGNQPQHF.

CDR3 DNA: TGTGCCAGCAACCCGGGAGGGCGTTCCTACGAGCAGTACTTC. This gives the protein CASNPGGRSYEQYF. The genes are TRBV28 and TRBJ2-7, with TRBD2 identical over 8 bases. The CDR3 sequence is 14 residues long. Germline V gives CDR1 MDHEN, CDR2 SYDVKM. V was clipped by 7 bases and J by 1 base; unmatched bases: 6.

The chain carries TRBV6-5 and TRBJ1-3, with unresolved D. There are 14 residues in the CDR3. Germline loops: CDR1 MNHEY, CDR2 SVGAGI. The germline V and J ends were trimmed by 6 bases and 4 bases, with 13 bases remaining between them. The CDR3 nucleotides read TGTGCCAGCAGCGAGCCAGGTTTCGGAAACACCATATATTTT. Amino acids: CASSEPGFGNTIYF.

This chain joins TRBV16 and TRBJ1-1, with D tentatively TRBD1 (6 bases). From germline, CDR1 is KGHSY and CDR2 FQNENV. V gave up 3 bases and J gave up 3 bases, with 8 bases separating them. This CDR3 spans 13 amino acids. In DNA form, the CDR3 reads TGTGCCAGCAGCCATAACAGGGACACTGAAGCTTTCTTT. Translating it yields CASSHNRDTEAFF.

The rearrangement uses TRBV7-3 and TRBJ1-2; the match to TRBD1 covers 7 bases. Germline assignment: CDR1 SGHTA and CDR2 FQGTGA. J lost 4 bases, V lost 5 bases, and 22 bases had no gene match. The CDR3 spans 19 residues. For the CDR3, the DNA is TGTGCCAGCAGCCAGGAGACCGTAATCCCTGAGGGACAGATCTATGGCTACACCTTC. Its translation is CASSQETVIPEGQIYGYTF.

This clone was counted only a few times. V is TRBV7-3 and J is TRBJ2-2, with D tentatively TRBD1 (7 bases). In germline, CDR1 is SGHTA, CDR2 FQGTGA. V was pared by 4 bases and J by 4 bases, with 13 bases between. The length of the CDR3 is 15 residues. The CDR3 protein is CASSSSQGGTGELFF. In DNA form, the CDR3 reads TGTGCCAGCAGCTCAAGCCAGGGGGGCACCGGGGAGCTGTTTTTT.

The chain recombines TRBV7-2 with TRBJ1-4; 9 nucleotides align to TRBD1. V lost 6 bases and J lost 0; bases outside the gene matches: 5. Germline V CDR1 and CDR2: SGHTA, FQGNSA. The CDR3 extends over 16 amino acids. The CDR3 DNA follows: TGTGCCAGCAGAACCGGGACAGGGTCAACTAATGAAAAACTGTTTTTT. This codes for CASRTGTGSTNEKLFF. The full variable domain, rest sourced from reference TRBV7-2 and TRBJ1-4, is GAGVSQSPSNKVTEKGKDVELRCDPISGHTALYWYRQSLGQGLEFLIYFQGNSAPDKSGLPSDRFSAERTGGSVSTLTIQRTQQEDSAVYLCASRTGTGSTNEKLFFGSGTQLSVL.

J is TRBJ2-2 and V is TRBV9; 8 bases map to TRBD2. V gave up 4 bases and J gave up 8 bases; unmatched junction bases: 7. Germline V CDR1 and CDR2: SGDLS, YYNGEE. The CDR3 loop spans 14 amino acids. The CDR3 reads CASSTTSELGELFF. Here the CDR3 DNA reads TGTGCCAGCAGCACGACTAGCGAGTTGGGGGAGCTGTTTTTT.

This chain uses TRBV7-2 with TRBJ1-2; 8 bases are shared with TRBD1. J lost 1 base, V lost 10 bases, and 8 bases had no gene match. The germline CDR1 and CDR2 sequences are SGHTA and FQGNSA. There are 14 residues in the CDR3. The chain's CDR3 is CATTEDRVNYGYTF. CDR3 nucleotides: TGTGCCACTACGGAGGACAGGGTTAACTATGGCTACACCTTC.

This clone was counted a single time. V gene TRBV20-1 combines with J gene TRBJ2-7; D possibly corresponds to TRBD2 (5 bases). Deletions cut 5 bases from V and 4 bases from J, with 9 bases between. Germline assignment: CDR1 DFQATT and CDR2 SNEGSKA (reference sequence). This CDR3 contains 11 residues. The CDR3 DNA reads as TGCAGTGCTCCTAGCATGTACGAGCAGTACTTC. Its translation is CSAPSMYEQYF.

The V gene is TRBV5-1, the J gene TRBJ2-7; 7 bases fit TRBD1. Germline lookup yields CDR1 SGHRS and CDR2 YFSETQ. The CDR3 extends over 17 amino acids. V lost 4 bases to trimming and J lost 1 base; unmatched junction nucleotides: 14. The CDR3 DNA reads TGCGCCAGCAGCCTGGATGGAGACAGGGTGGGGTCCTACGAGCAGTACTTC. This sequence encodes CASSLDGDRVGSYEQYF.

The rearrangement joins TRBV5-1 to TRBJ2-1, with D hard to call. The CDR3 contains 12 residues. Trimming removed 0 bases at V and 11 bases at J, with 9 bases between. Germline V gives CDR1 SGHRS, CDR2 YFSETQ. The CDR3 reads CASSLGADKQFF. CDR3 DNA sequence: TGCGCCAGCAGCTTGGGGGCCGATAAGCAGTTCTTC.

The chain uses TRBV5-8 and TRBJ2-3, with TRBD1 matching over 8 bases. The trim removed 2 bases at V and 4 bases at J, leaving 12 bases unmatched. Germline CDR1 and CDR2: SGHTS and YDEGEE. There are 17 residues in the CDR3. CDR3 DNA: TGTGCCAGCAGCTTCGATCCACGCCAGGGGGCGGCAGATACGCAGTATTTT. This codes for CASSFDPRQGAADTQYF.

The CDR3 is CASSATGGGSGNTIYF. The CDR3, as DNA: TGTGCCAGCAGCGCTACCGGGGGTGGCTCTGGAAACACCATATATTTT. The J gene is TRBJ1-3, the V gene TRBV9; TRBD1 is a possible D gene (5 bases). Germline loops: CDR1 SGDLS, CDR2 YYNGEE. The CDR3 runs to 16 residues. The V end lost 3 bases, the J end lost 0 bases, and 13 bases lay between the germline ends.

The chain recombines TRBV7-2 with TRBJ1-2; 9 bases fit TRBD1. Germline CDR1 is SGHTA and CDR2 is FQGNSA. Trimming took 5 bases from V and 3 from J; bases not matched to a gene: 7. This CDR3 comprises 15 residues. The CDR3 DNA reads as TGTGCCAGCAGCACGTACAGGGGGCAGGACTATGGCTACACCTTC. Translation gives CASSTYRGQDYGYTF.

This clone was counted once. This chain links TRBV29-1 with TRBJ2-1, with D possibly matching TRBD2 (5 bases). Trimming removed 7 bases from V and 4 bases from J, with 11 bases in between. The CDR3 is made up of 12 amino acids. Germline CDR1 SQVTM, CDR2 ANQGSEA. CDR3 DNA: TGCAGCGGAGGGTATTCATACAATGAGCAGTTCTTC. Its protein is CSGGYSYNEQFF.

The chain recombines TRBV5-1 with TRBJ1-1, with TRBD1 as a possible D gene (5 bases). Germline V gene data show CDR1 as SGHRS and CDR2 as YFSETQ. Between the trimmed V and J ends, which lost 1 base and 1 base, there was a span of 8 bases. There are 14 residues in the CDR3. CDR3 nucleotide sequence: TGCGCCAGCAGCTTGATAGGACAGAACACTGAAGCTTTCTTT. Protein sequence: CASSLIGQNTEAFF.

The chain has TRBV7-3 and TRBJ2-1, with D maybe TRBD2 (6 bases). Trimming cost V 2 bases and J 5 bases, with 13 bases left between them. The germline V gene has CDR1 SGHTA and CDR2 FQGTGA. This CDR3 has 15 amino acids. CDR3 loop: CASSLQGTLNNEQFF. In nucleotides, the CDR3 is TGTGCCAGCAGCTTACAAGGGACTTTAAACAATGAGCAGTTCTTC.

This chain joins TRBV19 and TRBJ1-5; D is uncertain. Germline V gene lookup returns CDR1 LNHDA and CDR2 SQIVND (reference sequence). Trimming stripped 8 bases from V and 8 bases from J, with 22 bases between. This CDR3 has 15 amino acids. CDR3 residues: CASEAYLGVLEPQHF. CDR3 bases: TGTGCCAGTGAGGCCTACTTGGGTGTGTTAGAGCCCCAGCATTTT. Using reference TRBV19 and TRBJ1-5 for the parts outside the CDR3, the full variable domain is DGGITQSPKYLFRKEGQNVTLSCEQNLNHDAMYWYRQDPGQGLRLIYYSQIVNDFQKGDIAEGYSVSREKKESFPLTVTSAQKNPTAFYLCASEAYLGVLEPQHFGDGTRLSIL.